The clone carrying this TCR beta chain occurred a few times. This sample was included in a study of T cells in Graves' hyperthyroidism and ophthalmopathy. Amplification yielded TCR beta CDR3 regions, with RNA transcripts as the source. The HTBI primer set was used in a first-round RT-PCR of the TCR CDR3. One entry per CDR3 protein, called by TCRdb with MiXCR from the multiplex PCR reads. Of under 450,000 distinct CDR3 sequences in the sample, around 14% are singletons; the top ten hold approximately 8%. This CDR3 has 15 amino acids. CDR1 is SEHNR and CDR2 is FQNEAQ in the germline V gene (reference sequence). The V and J ends lost 5 bases and 2 bases, in that order; junction bases with no gene match: 7.

This chain joins TRBV7-9 and TRBJ2-5, with TRBD1 identical over 8 bases. Material for sequencing was blood. The clonotype comes from a woman under 30 with Graves' hyperthyroidism. The CDR3 nucleotides read TGTGCCAGCAGCATTCAGGGGGCACATCAAGAGACCCAGTACTTC. Translated: CASSIQGAHQETQYF.